The 9 T cell receptor beta chains presented below share a single source sample, sequenced in a study of siplizumab effects on memory and regulatory T cells. The protocol was immunoSEQ multiplex PCR, while the TCRdb copy is restricted to in-frame clones and leaves out a portion. The table shows tens of thousands of clones, with less than 90% occurring only once. Input material: memory CD4+ T cells sorted from blood. Receptors originate from a human donor in good health.

The chain joins TRBV5-1 to TRBJ2-7, with D possibly called TRBD1 or TRBD2 (5 bases each). CDR1 is SGHRS, CDR2 YFSETQ, per germline. CDR3 size: 14 residues. V lost 4 bases and J 2 bases, leaving 13 bases between the germline ends. CDR3 protein: CASSRDRSPYEQYF. In DNA form, the CDR3 reads TGCGCCAGCAGCAGGGACCGCAGCCCCTACGAGCAGTACTTC.

This chain connects TRBV19 to TRBJ2-1, with 9 bases identical to TRBD1. V lost 4 bases and J lost 4; bases outside the gene matches: 2. CDR3 length: 14 amino acids. Germline V lookup: CDR1 LNHDA, CDR2 SQIVND (reference sequence). CDR3 region: CASSKQGAYNEQFF. The CDR3 nucleotides read TGTGCCAGTAGTAAACAGGGGGCTTACAATGAGCAGTTCTTC.

This rearrangement joins TRBV5-1 to TRBJ2-5, with 13 bases fitting TRBD2. The CDR3 has 17 amino acids. Per germline, CDR1 SGHRS and CDR2 YFSETQ. The V gene end was trimmed by 7 bases and the J gene end by 4 bases; junction bases not matched to a gene: 13. CDR3 protein: CASSSGTSGVVRETQYF. CDR3 bases: TGCGCCAGCTCCTCAGGGACTAGCGGGGTCGTGAGAGAGACCCAGTACTTC.

This rearrangement joins TRBV6-6 to TRBJ1-1; D ambiguous. V was trimmed by 5 bases and J by 1 base, leaving 11 bases between them. The CDR3 contains 14 residues. Germline lookup yields CDR1 MNHNY and CDR2 SVGAGI (reference sequence). The CDR3 protein is CASSIRTANTEAFF. The CDR3 coding sequence is TGTGCCAGCAGTATCCGGACGGCGAACACTGAAGCTTTCTTT.

In its sample, this clone was seen a few times. The CDR3 region has the DNA TGTGCCAGCAGTTCCCTCAGCGGGAGTCCCTACGAGCAGTACTTC. Residues: CASSSLSGSPYEQYF. The genes are TRBV6-5 and TRBJ2-7; 8 bases are shared with TRBD2. The trim removed 4 bases at V and 2 bases at J, leaving 7 bases unmatched. The CDR3 totals 15 residues. CDR1 and CDR2 (germline): MNHEY, SVGAGI.

This chain connects TRBV18 to TRBJ1-2; D perhaps matches TRBD1 (5 bases). From germline, CDR1 is KGHSH and CDR2 LQKENI. Deletions cut 2 bases from V and 4 bases from J, with 8 bases between. CDR3 size: 13 residues. The CDR3 sequence is CASSPVGTYGYTF. The CDR3 DNA is TGTGCCAGCTCACCAGTGGGGACCTATGGCTACACCTTC.

This clone was seen a single time. The genes are TRBV5-4 and TRBJ2-7; unclear D gene. This CDR3 has 16 residues. CDR1 is SGHNT and CDR2 is YYREEE in the germline V gene (reference sequence). Deletions cut 0 bases from V and 0 bases from J, with 13 bases between. CDR3 bases: TGTGCCAGCAGCTTGGCCGGGCCCTTGAGCTCCTACGAGCAGTACTTC. This codes for CASSLAGPLSSYEQYF.

The chain's CDR3 is CASSRTAGGTDTQYF. The CDR3 DNA is TGTGCCAGCAGCCGGACAGCGGGGGGCACAGATACGCAGTATTTT. The chain links TRBV7-9 to TRBJ2-3; TRBD2 agrees at 8 bases. Germline V gene sequence: CDR1 SEHNR, CDR2 FQNEAQ (reference sequence). V gave up 5 bases and J gave up 1 base; unmatched junction bases: 5. The CDR3 covers 15 residues. The full variable domain, with the rest looked up from reference TRBV7-9 and TRBJ2-3, is DTGVSQNPRHKITKRGQNVTFRCDPISEHNRLYWYRQTLGQGPEFLTYFQNEAQLEKSRLLSDRFSAERPKGSFSTLEIQRTEQGDSAMYLCASSRTAGGTDTQYFGPGTRLTVL.

V gene TRBV6-5 combines with J gene TRBJ1-5; D unclear. Trimming left V 6 bases short and J 4 bases short, with 10 bases between. Germline CDR1 and CDR2: MNHEY and SVGAGI. The CDR3 is made up of 13 amino acids. The CDR3: CASSDNFNQPQHF. The DNA of the CDR3 is TGTGCCAGCAGCGACAATTTTAATCAGCCCCAGCATTTT.